This record covers a single TCR beta chain. What antigen it recognizes has not been identified. No much larger clonotype is one base removed from it; base qualities were not supplied. The CDR3 regions of human TCRbeta chains were subjected to immunosequencing. As for the original processing: TCRs in the repertoires were compared against a reference library of SARS-CoV-2-specific TCRs that had been generated with the MIRA antigen-specificity platform. Breadth was defined as the fraction of unique TCRs that were SARS-CoV-2-associated, and depth was defined as the fraction of total T cells that were SARS-CoV-2-associated. Using the MIRA data, each spike-specific TCR was assigned both to the spike region to which the TCR was reactive and to a CD4 or CD8 class. Log10-transformed breadth and depth values were compared by one-way ANOVA with Sidak's multiple comparisons tests. TCRdb retrieved this table from immuneACCESS and kept in-frame rearrangements only. Not all clones are present; in checked studies, unresolved V genes account for under half, and no reason is known for the remainder. V and J calls and clone size are as listed in that table; D and trimming were resolved from the DNA. The sample data list around 140,000 clones, and 92% of these were observed just once. The ten largest clones add up to 1.5% to 2% of the sample.

The entry originates in a study of T cell responses to AZD1222 COVID-19 vaccine (TCRdb year 2021). Background for the entire study: AZD1222 recipients given second doses at about 4 weeks or at about 12 weeks were pooled, since spike-specific TCR depth and breadth were not found to differ between the two schedules. A total of roughly 240 trial participants underwent TCR sequencing, of whom about 200 received two doses of AZD1222 and about 25 received two doses of the MenACWY control vaccine. Enrollment into the trials was organized by age into subgroups of 18-55, 56-69 and 70-plus years, and those subgroups contained roughly 150, 30 and 60 TCR-sequenced participants, respectively. Study-wide findings and limitations: Conclusions about previously exposed vaccinees are limited, since just 6 or 7 AZD1222 recipients were seropositive for SARS-CoV-2 at baseline. Because no samples from the day 14 peak response were available, repertoires could be characterized only after the peak T cell response. Nearly half of unique spike-specific TCRs reportedly recognized epitopes outside regions mutated in the B.1.351 and B.1.1.7 variants. Most participants were white British and females outnumbered males, and the authors suggested that clonal diversity may have been underestimated. The whole spike protein was spanned by vaccine-associated CD4 TCRs, and dominant responses were seen in regions 160-218 and 743-854. The 56-69-year group was small, and its depth increase did not reach significance, likely because of low power. After two AZD1222 doses, both the breadth and the depth of spike-specific TCRs were significantly higher than at day 0 and than in MenACWY recipients.

The sample's time point label is to be understood as: baseline before first vaccination. Vaccinee samples came from UK trials COV001 and COV002, including a single-blind randomized controlled phase 2/3 trial of AZD1222 (ChAdOx1 nCoV-19) in healthy adults. For TCRbeta chain sequencing, PBMC samples from trial participants were taken at day 0 and at day 28 after the second dose. This TCR derives from an adult in good health. The sequences come from peripheral blood, collected on day 0 of AZD1222 vaccination.

At the DNA level, the sequence is TGTGCCAGCAGCTTAGTGGGGGGTACTAGCACAGATACGCAGTATTTT. Translated, it reads CASSLVGGTSTDTQYF. This chain is built from TRBV11-2 and TRBJ2-3; TRBD2 is a possible D gene, resting on 6 matching bases. As encoded in the germline V gene, CDR1 is SGHAT while CDR2 is FQNNGV. Trimming takes 1 base from V and 0 bases from J, and the germline ends sit 11 bases apart. The CDR3 contains 16 residues, cysteine and phenylalanine counted. Of all the DNA, just the CDR3 is kept, 48 bases in frame from base 1.